This T cell receptor (beta chain) appears in the sequencing data of a study of T cell clones after liver transplantation. Study-level information: Three of the eight recipients were HCV-positive; the rest had non-autoimmune, non-viral transplant indications. Tolerance: complete withdrawal held at least one year, liver enzymes staying within twice normal.

The table came from immunoSEQ multiplex PCR; TCRdb's copy has only in-frame clones and leaves some out. The sample has approximately 68,000 clones; about 80% are singletons. CD3+CD4+ and CD3+CD8+ cells were FACS-sorted from thawed unstimulated PBMCs. The CDR3 is 14 residues long. The V gene lost 0 bases and the J gene lost 0 bases, with 5 bases spanning the gap. Germline V lookup: CDR1 SGHAT, CDR2 FQNNGV. This clonotype was sampled from a human donor who received a liver transplant. The chain uses TRBV11-2 and TRBJ2-5; D gene uncertain. The specimen comprised CD4+ T cells from blood, sampled before liver transplant. The CDR3 loop is CASSLDNYQETQYF. Written as DNA, the CDR3 is TGTGCCAGCAGCTTAGATAACTACCAAGAGACCCAGTACTTC.